This T cell receptor beta chain stems from a study of control samples from healthy donors and cancer patients. Germline assignment: CDR1 SGHRS and CDR2 YFSETQ. Trimming took off 4 bases at V and 3 bases at J, with 14 bases between the two ends. The CDR3 is 14 amino acids. The table came from immunoSEQ multiplex PCR; TCRdb's copy has only in-frame clones and leaves some out. The sample holds about 160,000 clones, about 94% seen once. This sequence joins TRBV5-1 and TRBJ2-7; D is perhaps TRBD2 (6 bases). The sequencing input was PBMCs. The TCR was taken from a man aged 60 to 69 with colorectal cancer. Here the CDR3 DNA reads TGCGCCAGCAGCCAGCTGCCGGGAGACTACGAGCAGTACTTC. It encodes CASSQLPGDYEQYF.